Each of the 20 T cell receptor beta chains below was sequenced from the same sample in a study of cytomegalovirus exposure and HLA in healthy donors. Produced via immunoSEQ multiplex PCR; TCRdb's table is partial and in-frame only. Here the sample spans around 50,000 clones, about 94% being singletons. Sequenced material: PBMCs. Receptor source: a woman under 30 in good health and CMV-seropositive.

The chain is built from TRBV7-2 and TRBJ2-7, with D perhaps matching TRBD1 (5 bases). V gave up 2 bases and J gave up 4 bases, with 15 bases separating them. CDR1 SGHTA and CDR2 FQGNSA come from the germline V gene. There are 15 residues in the CDR3. CDR3 in DNA: TGTGCCAGCAGCTTATTTACAGGCCAATCTTACGAGCAGTACTTC. Its protein is CASSLFTGQSYEQYF.

The chain couples TRBV10-3 to TRBJ2-7; D unresolved. Germline lookup yields CDR1 ENHRY and CDR2 SYGVKD. CDR3 size: 14 residues. With 2 bases removed from V and 5 bases from J, the gap between germline ends came to 13 bases. In DNA, the CDR3 is TGTGCCATCAGTGAGCAAGTCAGTATCCACGAGCAGTACTTC. This sequence encodes CAISEQVSIHEQYF.

This clone was observed a single time. This chain uses TRBV5-6 with TRBJ2-1; 14 nucleotides agree with TRBD2. This CDR3 region has 16 residues. Per germline, CDR1 SGHDT and CDR2 YYEEEE. V was pared by 4 bases and J by 7 bases, with 7 bases of the junction left unmatched. The CDR3 bases are TGTGCCAGCAGCGATGGGACTAGCGGGAGTAATAATGAGCAGTTCTTC. It translates to CASSDGTSGSNNEQFF.

This chain uses TRBV6-5 with TRBJ2-1; 12 bases fit TRBD2. V shed 8 bases and J 12 bases; nucleotides not matched to a gene: 8. Germline V gene data show CDR1 as MNHEY and CDR2 as SVGAGI. This CDR3 spans 13 amino acids. DNA for the CDR3: TGTGCCAGCTCTCTAGCGGGGGGGAGGGGGCAGTTCTTC. This sequence encodes CASSLAGGRGQFF.

V usage is TRBV9 and J usage is TRBJ1-2, with 7 bases matching TRBD1. The germline CDR1 and CDR2 sequences are SGDLS and YYNGEE. Trimming cost V 0 bases and J 8 bases; bases outside gene matches: 7. The CDR3 consists of 14 residues. The CDR3 DNA reads TGTGCCAGCAGCGTAGGCCCAGGGACAGAAGGCTACACCTTC. This codes for CASSVGPGTEGYTF.

This CDR3 reads CASSPSRGSSYNEQFF. CDR3 DNA: TGTGCCAGCAGCCCCTCGCGGGGGAGCTCCTACAATGAGCAGTTCTTC. The gene calls are TRBV7-2 and TRBJ2-1; 7 bases agree with TRBD2. This CDR3 is built from 16 residues. CDR1 and CDR2 (germline): SGHTA, FQGNSA. The ends lost 5 bases at V and 0 bases at J; junction bases unmatched: 7.

This chain joins TRBV19 and TRBJ2-3; 10 nucleotides align to TRBD2. CDR3 length: 16 residues. Losses at the gene ends were 5 bases for V and 2 bases for J; bases not matched to a gene: 7. Germline values: CDR1 LNHDA, CDR2 SQIVND (reference sequence). CDR3 residues: CASSPLAGAVTDTQYF. The CDR3 DNA follows: TGTGCCAGTAGTCCCCTAGCGGGAGCGGTCACAGATACGCAGTATTTT.

This clone has only one observation. V usage is TRBV30 and J usage is TRBJ1-2; D ambiguous. V was shortened by 2 bases and J by 4 bases, with 11 bases between the two germline ends. The CDR3 contains 13 residues. Germline values: CDR1 GTSNPN, CDR2 SVGIG (reference sequence). The CDR3 sequence is CAWSIADSYGYTF. As DNA, the CDR3 is TGTGCCTGGAGTATCGCGGATAGCTATGGCTACACCTTC.

This chain joins TRBV19 and TRBJ1-1; TRBD1 is a possible D gene (5 bases). Germline V gene lookup returns CDR1 LNHDA and CDR2 SQIVND (reference sequence). Trimming stripped 7 bases from V and 7 bases from J, with 16 bases between. The CDR3 sequence is 13 residues long. CDR3 protein: CASIPWGEGEAFF. The CDR3 bases are TGTGCCAGTATCCCGTGGGGGGAAGGTGAAGCTTTCTTT.

Here the CDR3 DNA reads TGTGCCAGCAGTTTGTCAGCACAGGTTTACTCTGGGGCCAACGTCCTGACTTTC. It encodes CASSLSAQVYSGANVLTF. V gene TRBV28 combines with J gene TRBJ2-6; perhaps TRBD1 as D (5 bases). In germline, CDR1 is MDHEN, CDR2 SYDVKM. The CDR3 loop spans 18 amino acids. V dropped 3 bases and J dropped 0 bases, with 15 bases sitting between them.

This rearrangement joins TRBV27 to TRBJ2-7, with 9 bases aligning to TRBD2. From germline, CDR1 is MNHEY and CDR2 SMNVEV (reference sequence). With V trimmed by 5 bases and J by 2 bases, 10 bases remained unmatched. This CDR3 region has 16 residues. The CDR3 reads CASSGRAGGYTYEQYF. The CDR3, as DNA: TGTGCCAGCAGTGGAAGAGCGGGAGGATATACCTACGAGCAGTACTTC.

This clone has more than one count but fewer than ten. The chain uses TRBV10-3 and TRBJ2-1; 10 bases align to TRBD2. With V trimmed by 4 bases and J by 7 bases, 7 bases remained unmatched. CDR1 and CDR2 from the germline V gene are ENHRY and SYGVKD. The CDR3 is made up of 15 amino acids. This CDR3 is CAISVGLAGVNEQFF. CDR3 DNA: TGTGCCATCAGTGTGGGGCTAGCGGGAGTTAATGAGCAGTTCTTC.

The chain employs TRBV30 and TRBJ2-2; possible D gene TRBD2, 5 bases. Trimming took 4 bases from V and 5 from J, leaving 14 bases between them. Germline loops: CDR1 GTSNPN, CDR2 SVGIG (reference sequence). CDR3 length: 14 amino acids. CDR3 DNA sequence: TGTGCCTGGAAGGATATAGCGAGGACCGGGGAGCTGTTTTTT. This sequence encodes CAWKDIARTGELFF.

The chain joins TRBV21-1 to TRBJ1-1; TRBD1 is taken as the D call from the table, unchecked against the DNA. TRBV21-1 represents a pseudogene. CDR3 length: 19 residues. CDR3 residues: CASSLAGTGPRGVETEAFF. The CDR3 DNA sequence: TGTGCCAGCAGCCTCGCCGGGACAGGGCCCAGGGGAGTCGAAACTGAAGCTTTCTTT.

The J gene is TRBJ1-2, the V gene TRBV11-2; D gene ambiguous. Trimming cost V 5 bases and J 5 bases, with 15 bases left between them. Germline CDR1 SGHAT, CDR2 FQNNGV. This CDR3 contains 14 residues. This CDR3 is CASSPGGARYGYTF. In DNA, the CDR3 is TGTGCCAGCAGCCCAGGAGGAGCCAGATATGGCTACACCTTC.

The chain uses TRBV11-2 and TRBJ2-5; 13 bases agree with TRBD2. CDR1 is SGHAT, CDR2 FQNNGV, per germline. The CDR3 extends over 17 amino acids. Germline trimming cut 0 bases from V and 3 bases from J; bases unmatched to any gene: 4. Here the CDR3 reads CASSLDEGLAGKETQYF. CDR3 nucleotide sequence: TGTGCCAGCAGCTTAGACGAGGGACTAGCGGGAAAAGAGACCCAGTACTTC.

This clone occurred a few times. The rearrangement uses TRBV6-4 and TRBJ2-1; the D is unclear. CDR3 size: 14 residues. Trimming cost V 4 bases and J 5 bases, with 12 bases left between them. Germline lookup yields CDR1 MRHNA and CDR2 SNTAGT. The CDR3 sequence: CASSVAESNNEQFF. The CDR3 DNA sequence: TGTGCCAGCAGTGTTGCGGAGTCAAACAATGAGCAGTTCTTC.

The chain couples TRBV5-6 to TRBJ2-3; TRBD2 is a possible D gene (5 bases). Trimming shortened V by 1 base and J by 2 bases, and 8 bases separated the two germline ends. Germline-derived CDR1 and CDR2 are SGHDT and YYEEEE. The CDR3 contains 14 residues. CDR3 amino acids: CASSLWEPTDTQYF. The CDR3 DNA reads as TGTGCCAGCAGCTTGTGGGAGCCCACAGATACGCAGTATTTT.

This chain uses TRBV29-1 with TRBJ1-1; D might be TRBD1 (5 bases). V lost 7 bases and J 2 bases, leaving 14 bases between the germline ends. Germline CDR1 and CDR2: SQVTM and ANQGSEA. The CDR3 sequence is 13 residues long. CDR3 amino acids: CSAASTANTEAFF. The CDR3 DNA reads TGCAGCGCTGCGTCGACAGCCAACACTGAAGCTTTCTTT.

The chain has TRBV4-1 and TRBJ2-7; 12 bases are shared with TRBD2. This CDR3 is 15 amino acids long. V shed 4 bases and J 2 bases; nucleotides not matched to a gene: 3. Per germline, CDR1 MGHRA and CDR2 YSYEKL. CDR3 DNA: TGCGCCAGCAGCCCACGACTAGCGGGGGCCTACGAGCAGTACTTC. It yields the protein CASSPRLAGAYEQYF.